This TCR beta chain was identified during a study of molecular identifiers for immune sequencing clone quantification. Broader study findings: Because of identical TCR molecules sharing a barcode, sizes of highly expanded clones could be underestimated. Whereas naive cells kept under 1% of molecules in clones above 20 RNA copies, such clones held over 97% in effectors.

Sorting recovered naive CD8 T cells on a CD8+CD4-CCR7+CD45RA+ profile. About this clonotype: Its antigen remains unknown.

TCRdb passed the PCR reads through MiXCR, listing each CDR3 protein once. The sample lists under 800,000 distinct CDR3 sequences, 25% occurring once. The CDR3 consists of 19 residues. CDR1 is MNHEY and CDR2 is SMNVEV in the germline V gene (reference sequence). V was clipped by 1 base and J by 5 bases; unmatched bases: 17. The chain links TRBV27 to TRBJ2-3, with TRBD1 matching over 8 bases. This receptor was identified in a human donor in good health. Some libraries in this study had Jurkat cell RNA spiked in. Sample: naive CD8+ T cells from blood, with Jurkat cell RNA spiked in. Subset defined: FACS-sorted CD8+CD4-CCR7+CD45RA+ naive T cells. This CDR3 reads CASSLFFGTGRDKKDTQYF. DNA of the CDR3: TGTGCCAGCAGTTTATTTTTTGGGACAGGCCGGGATAAAAAAGATACGCAGTATTTT.